Shown below are 19 T cell receptor beta chains from a single sample sequenced in a study of cytomegalovirus exposure and HLA in healthy donors. PCR used 60 Vbeta primers and 13 Jbeta primers. Some clones are missing from TCRdb's copy, which holds only in-frame ones; the method was immunoSEQ multiplex PCR. The sample holds under 200,000 clones, 80% seen once. Input material: PBMCs. Receptors originate from a middle-aged man in good health and CMV-seronegative.

The chain couples TRBV4-3 to TRBJ2-5, with D possibly matching TRBD1 (5 bases). The CDR3 consists of 13 residues. Between the trimmed V and J ends, which lost 4 bases and 4 bases, there was a span of 10 bases. The germline CDR1 and CDR2 sequences are LGHNA and YSLEER. In DNA form, the CDR3 reads TGCGCCAGCAGCCGTCAGGGCGGAGAGACCCAGTACTTC. Its protein is CASSRQGGETQYF.

The chain's CDR3 is CASSSWAEANTEAFF. CDR3 nucleotides: TGTGCCAGCTCGTCCTGGGCGGAGGCGAACACTGAAGCTTTCTTT. J is TRBJ1-1 and V is TRBV18; D gene unclear. Trimming cost V 6 bases and J 1 base, with 15 bases left between them. This CDR3 contains 15 residues. Germline V gene sequence: CDR1 KGHSH, CDR2 LQKENI.

The chain couples TRBV12-5 to TRBJ1-4, with 10 bases identical to TRBD1. Germline lookup yields CDR1 LGHNT and CDR2 FRNRAP. V gave up 0 bases and J gave up 3 bases; unmatched junction bases: 1. This CDR3 region has 16 residues. CDR3 protein: CASGLVTGGPNEKLFF. The DNA of the CDR3 is TGTGCTAGTGGTTTGGTGACAGGGGGCCCTAATGAAAAACTGTTTTTT. The full variable domain, its missing parts supplied by reference TRBV12-5 and TRBJ1-4, is DARVTQTPRHKVTEMGQEVTMRCQPILGHNTVFWYRQTMMQGLELLAYFRNRAPLDDSGMPKDRFSAEMPDATLATLKIQPSEPRDSAVYFCASGLVTGGPNEKLFFGSGTQLSVL.

V and J are TRBV21-1 and TRBJ1-3; the D segment call TRBD1 is taken from the table without a DNA check. TRBV21-1 constitutes a pseudogene. This CDR3 has 15 amino acids. The CDR3 loop is CASGDRSGSGNTIYF. CDR3 DNA: TGTGCCAGCGGGGACAGGTCAGGCTCTGGAAACACCATATATTTT.

This clone was picked up a small number of times. V is TRBV7-3 and J is TRBJ2-1, with D tentatively TRBD2 (6 bases). CDR1 and CDR2 (germline): SGHTA, FQGTGA. The germline V and J ends were trimmed by 5 bases and 10 bases, with 12 bases remaining between them. The CDR3 is 12 amino acids. The CDR3 loop reads CASSGGLREQFF. The CDR3 DNA follows: TGTGCCAGCAGCGGAGGGCTTCGGGAGCAGTTCTTC.

The genes are TRBV2 and TRBJ1-6, with D maybe TRBD1 (5 bases). The CDR3 is 14 amino acids. The germline V gene encodes CDR1 SNHLY and CDR2 FYNNEI. V lost 4 bases to trimming and J lost 9 bases, with 13 bases between them. The CDR3 loop is CASSVSRVGSPLHF. CDR3 in DNA: TGTGCCAGCAGTGTAAGCAGGGTGGGTTCACCCCTCCACTTT.

This chain links TRBV9 with TRBJ2-2, with D tentatively TRBD1 (7 bases). The V end was cut by 3 bases, the J end by 4 bases, with 16 bases between. This CDR3 has 16 residues. Looked up from germline, CDR1 is SGDLS and CDR2 is YYNGEE. In DNA, the CDR3 is TGTGCCAGCAGCGCTTTGCCCCAGGGGGGCACCGGGGAGCTGTTTTTT. Its translation is CASSALPQGGTGELFF.

Regarding this clone: Other DNA sequences in the sample encode the same CDR3. The rearrangement links TRBV15 to TRBJ2-7, with D perhaps matching TRBD1 (5 bases). Germline-derived CDR1 and CDR2 are LNHNV and YYDKDF (reference sequence). V was clipped by 1 base and J by 4 bases, with 11 bases between them. The CDR3 loop spans 14 amino acids. CDR3 sequence: CATSRGDRTYEQYF. The CDR3 DNA reads as TGTGCCACCAGCAGAGGAGACAGAACTTACGAGCAGTACTTC. Full variable domain (missing parts from reference TRBV15 and TRBJ2-7): DAMVIQNPRYQVTQFGKPVTLSCSQTLNHNVMYWYQQKSSQAPKLLFHYYDKDFNNEADTPDNFQSRRPNTSFCFLDIRSPGLGDTAMYLCATSRGDRTYEQYFGPGTRLTVT.

The rearrangement uses TRBV30 and TRBJ1-4; D is possibly TRBD1 (6 bases). Trimming shortened V by 1 base and J by 3 bases, and 12 bases separated the two germline ends. Germline V gene lookup returns CDR1 GTSNPN and CDR2 SVGIG (reference sequence). The CDR3 has 15 residues. The chain's CDR3 is CAWSAPHRANEKLFF. CDR3 DNA: TGTGCCTGGAGTGCGCCACACAGGGCTAATGAAAAACTGTTTTTT.

This sequence joins TRBV6-5 and TRBJ2-3; TRBD1 matches 7 bases. V trimming: 6 bases; J trimming: 4 bases; junction bases outside the gene matches: 4. Germline CDR1 reads MNHEY; CDR2 reads SVGAGI. This CDR3 contains 13 residues. CDR3 amino acids: CASRTTGPDTQYF. The CDR3 coding sequence is TGTGCCAGCAGAACGACAGGGCCAGATACGCAGTATTTT.

This clone was observed a handful of times. The genes are TRBV7-2 and TRBJ1-5; D possibly corresponds to TRBD1 (5 bases). The CDR3 spans 15 residues. V lost 3 bases to trimming and J lost 0 bases, with 9 bases between them. Germline CDR1 reads SGHTA; CDR2 reads FQGNSA. The CDR3 region is CASSFSGYSNQPQHF. CDR3 nucleotides: TGTGCCAGCAGCTTTTCAGGGTATAGCAATCAGCCCCAGCATTTT.

This chain links TRBV7-2 with TRBJ2-7; D may be TRBD1 (5 bases). Trimming removed 4 bases at V and 0 bases at J, with 13 bases between. Germline CDR1 reads SGHTA; CDR2 reads FQGNSA. The CDR3 has 15 residues. The CDR3 here is CASSYAGPISYEQYF. CDR3 sequence (DNA): TGTGCCAGCAGCTATGCAGGGCCTATCTCCTACGAGCAGTACTTC.

The chain couples TRBV18 to TRBJ1-2; D possibly corresponds to TRBD1 (5 bases). Trimming pared 3 bases from V and 4 bases from J, leaving 12 bases between. CDR1 is KGHSH, CDR2 LQKENI, per germline. CDR3 length equals 14 residues. For the CDR3, the DNA is TGTGCCAGCTCACCTATGCAGGGTGGCTATGGCTACACCTTC. It codes for CASSPMQGGYGYTF.

The chain employs TRBV5-6 and TRBJ2-5; weak D call: TRBD1 (6 bases). Trimming left V 2 bases short and J 5 bases short, with 10 bases between. Germline CDR1 and CDR2: SGHDT and YYEEEE. This CDR3 contains 13 residues. Here the CDR3 DNA reads TGTGCCAGCAGCTTCCAGCAGGGGGAGACCCAGTACTTC. Translation: CASSFQQGETQYF.

Turning to this clone: The junction does not match germline at one end; this may be a read error. CDR3 sequence (DNA): TGTGCCAGCAGCACCAGAGGCGGCTCCGACGAGCAGTACTTC. Translated: CASSTRGGSDEQYF. The chain employs TRBV9 and TRBJ2-7; D remains unclear. The CDR3 loop spans 14 amino acids. Per germline, CDR1 SGDLS and CDR2 YYNGEE.

The chain combines TRBV2 with TRBJ1-2; TRBD1 agrees at 7 bases. Germline CDR1 reads SNHLY; CDR2 reads FYNNEI. The CDR3 contains 13 residues. V was pared by 7 bases and J by 5 bases, with 7 bases of the junction left unmatched. The CDR3 DNA reads TGTGCCAGCAAACCACAGGGGCGGTATGGCTACACCTTC. Its protein is CASKPQGRYGYTF. Filled out from reference TRBV2 and TRBJ1-2, the complete variable domain reads EPEVTQTPSHQVTQMGQEVILRCVPISNHLYFYWYRQILGQKVEFLVSFYNNEISEKSEIFDDQFSVERPDGSNFTLKIRSTKLEDSAMYFCASKPQGRYGYTFGSGTRLTVV.

The rearrangement uses TRBV5-1 and TRBJ2-5; TRBD1 aligns across 8 bases. The CDR3 sequence is 18 residues long. The germline V gene encodes CDR1 SGHRS and CDR2 YFSETQ. J lost 5 bases, V lost 4 bases, and 19 bases had no gene match. The CDR3 sequence is CASSQRGRTGIVRETQYF. The DNA of the CDR3 is TGCGCCAGCAGCCAAAGGGGGAGGACAGGGATTGTTAGGGAGACCCAGTACTTC.

The J gene is TRBJ2-3, the V gene TRBV5-4; the D gene is possibly TRBD2 (6 bases). CDR1 and CDR2 from the germline V gene are SGHNT and YYREEE (reference sequence). The CDR3 totals 14 residues. Trimming left V 5 bases short and J 2 bases short, with 12 bases between. CDR3 nucleotide sequence: TGTGCCAGCAGAACAGCGGGCCTCACAGATACGCAGTATTTT. It encodes CASRTAGLTDTQYF.

This chain connects TRBV2 to TRBJ1-5; D is unresolved. The V gene's germline CDR1 is SNHLY and CDR2 FYNNEI. V was shortened by 3 bases and J by 12 bases, with 18 bases between the two germline ends. This CDR3 has 14 residues. Here the CDR3 DNA reads TGTGCCAGCAGTGAGCAAGCGGGCCTGGGCCTCCAGCATTTT. It encodes CASSEQAGLGLQHF.